What follows are 20 T cell receptor beta chains derived from one specimen sequenced in a study of shared clonotypes between healthy human individuals. Naive CD8 cells were CD45RO-negative, positively selected for CCR7, excluding terminally differentiated effector memory CD45RA+ cells. Sequencing was performed with immunoSEQ multiplex PCR; in TCRdb, only in-frame clones are kept and a portion is missing. The sample gives fewer than 1 million clones, around 96% of which show up once; over 0.2% is in the top ten. The sample was naive CD8+ T cells sorted from blood. These TCRs come from a man younger than 45 in good health.

J is TRBJ2-7 and V is TRBV9; TRBD2 is a possible D gene (6 bases). This CDR3 has 14 amino acids. The V and J ends lost 4 bases and 3 bases respectively, with 14 bases between them. Per the germline V gene, CDR1 is SGDLS and CDR2 is YYNGEE. In DNA form, the CDR3 reads TGTGCCAGCAGCCCGAGTGGGGGGAACTACGAGCAGTACTTC. This encodes CASSPSGGNYEQYF.

This clone was picked up one time. This chain connects TRBV25-1 to TRBJ2-5; D remains unclear. The CDR3 totals 13 residues. In germline, CDR1 is MGHDK, CDR2 SYGVNS. V was cut by 0 bases and J by 4 bases, with 6 bases left in between. CDR3 protein: CASSEYIGETQYF. The CDR3 coding sequence is TGTGCCAGCAGTGAATATATCGGAGAGACCCAGTACTTC.

The rearrangement links TRBV4-3 to TRBJ2-1; tentative D call: TRBD2 (5 bases). V was pared by 0 bases and J by 10 bases, with 10 bases between. The CDR3 spans 13 residues. CDR1 is LGHNA and CDR2 is YSLEER in the germline V gene. Here the CDR3 reads CASSQDEGGEQFF. CDR3 DNA sequence: TGCGCCAGCAGCCAAGATGAGGGCGGGGAGCAGTTCTTC.

The rearrangement uses TRBV7-9 and TRBJ2-1; the match to TRBD2 covers 8 bases. Looked up from germline, CDR1 is SEHNR and CDR2 is FQNEAQ (reference sequence). The CDR3 extends over 15 amino acids. Unmatched junction bases numbered 6, after V lost 5 bases and J lost 3 bases. CDR3 protein: CASSQIAGIYNEQFF. The CDR3 DNA reads TGTGCCAGCAGCCAAATAGCGGGGATCTACAATGAGCAGTTCTTC.

This clone was recorded only once. V gene TRBV4-1 combines with J gene TRBJ2-1, with 12 bases matching TRBD2. Trimming took 4 bases from V and 0 from J; bases not matched to a gene: 10. The germline gives CDR1 MGHRA, CDR2 YSYEKL. CDR3 length: 19 amino acids. CDR3 in amino acids: CASSPQGLAGGSSYNEQFF. The CDR3 DNA reads as TGCGCCAGCAGCCCTCAGGGGCTAGCGGGAGGGAGCTCCTACAATGAGCAGTTCTTC.

This clone was seen just once. This chain joins TRBV2 and TRBJ2-7; weak D call: TRBD2 (6 bases). The CDR3 contains 13 residues. V lost 4 bases and J lost 3, with 10 bases in between. Per germline, CDR1 SNHLY and CDR2 FYNNEI. Here the CDR3 DNA reads TGTGCCAGCAGTGGAAGGACTAACTACGAGCAGTACTTC. The encoded protein is CASSGRTNYEQYF.

DNA for the CDR3: TGTGCCAGCAGAGGGGGAGGGGGAGCAAAAGCGGCCCAGTACTTC. Its translation: CASRGGGGAKAAQYF. The chain carries TRBV28 and TRBJ2-5, with a tentative D call TRBD2 (7 bases). The V end lost 6 bases, the J end lost 9 bases, and 23 bases lay between the germline ends. This CDR3 has 15 residues. Looked up from germline, CDR1 is MDHEN and CDR2 is SYDVKM.

The genes are TRBV28 and TRBJ2-4; D is unclear. CDR3 size: 13 residues. Germline V gives CDR1 MDHEN, CDR2 SYDVKM. V lost 3 bases to trimming and J lost 10 bases, with 13 bases between them. The DNA for the CDR3 is TGTGCCAGCAGTTTTTTCCCCGGAGCTATTCAGTACTTC. Translation: CASSFFPGAIQYF.

The chain uses TRBV28 and TRBJ1-5; 7 nucleotides line up with TRBD1. The V segment lost 4 bases and the J segment 5 bases; nucleotides outside the gene matches: 14. The CDR3 totals 17 residues. Germline CDR1 is MDHEN and CDR2 is SYDVKM. CDR3 nucleotide sequence: TGTGCCAGCAGTTCTTCAAACGACAGGGAAGGTGATCAGCCCCAGCATTTT. Translating gives CASSSSNDREGDQPQHF.

The rearrangement links TRBV6-1 to TRBJ2-7, with 8 bases aligning to TRBD2. The CDR3 length is 15 residues. The V gene's germline CDR1 is MNHNS and CDR2 SASEGT. J was trimmed by 0 bases and V by 2 bases; bases with no gene match: 3. The CDR3 loop is CASSELGLASYEQYF. The CDR3 DNA reads TGTGCCAGCAGTGAATTAGGACTAGCCTCCTACGAGCAGTACTTC.

This chain uses TRBV10-3 with TRBJ2-3, with D possibly being TRBD1 (6 bases). V was cut by 11 bases and J by 1 base, with 13 bases left in between. CDR1 is ENHRY, CDR2 SYGVKD, per germline. The CDR3 runs to 13 residues. In DNA form, the CDR3 reads TGTGCCGGCAGGGGTGAAGGCACAGATACGCAGTATTTT. Translation: CAGRGEGTDTQYF.

This chain uses TRBV5-6 with TRBJ1-2; TRBD1 might be the D (6 bases). The V gene lost 0 bases and the J gene lost 4 bases, with 13 bases spanning the gap. The CDR3 has 15 amino acids. CDR1 and CDR2 from the germline V gene are SGHDT and YYEEEE. CDR3 loop: CASSLGAGDLYGYTF. The CDR3 region has the DNA TGTGCCAGCAGCTTGGGGGCAGGGGATCTCTATGGCTACACCTTC.

Turning to this clone: Other DNA sequences within the sample encode an identical CDR3. The rearrangement uses TRBV5-6 and TRBJ2-7, with TRBD1 identical over 7 bases. Trimming cost V 4 bases and J 10 bases; bases outside gene matches: 5. This CDR3 is built from 11 residues. CDR1 SGHDT and CDR2 YYEEEE come from the germline V gene. CDR3 sequence: CASSAQGEQYF. As DNA, the CDR3 is TGTGCCAGCAGCGCGCAGGGGGAACAGTACTTC.

J is TRBJ2-7 and V is TRBV7-3; possible D gene TRBD2, 5 bases. The CDR3 is 16 amino acids. The germline V gene has CDR1 SGHTA and CDR2 FQGTGA. V was trimmed by 5 bases and J by 4 bases, leaving 21 bases between them. The DNA for the CDR3 is TGTGCCAGCAGCGCAGTAACTAGGGAGAGAAGATACGAGCAGTACTTC. This gives the protein CASSAVTRERRYEQYF.

The chain employs TRBV9 and TRBJ1-2; unclear D gene. Looked up from germline, CDR1 is SGDLS and CDR2 is YYNGEE. The CDR3 contains 13 residues. V lost 5 bases and J 4 bases, leaving 12 bases between the germline ends. The chain's CDR3 is CASSTENLYGYTF. The DNA of the CDR3 is TGTGCCAGCAGTACCGAAAACCTCTATGGCTACACCTTC.

The rearrangement links TRBV5-6 to TRBJ2-7; D unresolved. Germline CDR1 is SGHDT and CDR2 is YYEEEE. The V gene lost 0 bases and the J gene lost 5 bases, with 9 bases spanning the gap. The CDR3 loop spans 13 amino acids. This chain's CDR3 is CASSLDLTNEQYF. The DNA of the CDR3 is TGTGCCAGCAGCTTGGATCTGACCAACGAGCAGTACTTC.

This chain connects TRBV11-2 to TRBJ1-4, with a tentative D call TRBD1 (5 bases). This CDR3 is 13 amino acids long. Germline V gene lookup returns CDR1 SGHAT and CDR2 FQNNGV. V lost 5 bases to trimming and J lost 7 bases, with 11 bases between them. The CDR3 here is CASSIPQGEKLFF. The CDR3 DNA is TGTGCCAGCAGCATCCCCCAGGGTGAAAAACTGTTTTTT. The full variable domain, completed using reference TRBV11-2 and TRBJ1-4, is EAGVAQSPRYKIIEKRQSVAFWCNPISGHATLYWYQQILGQGPKLLIQFQNNGVVDDSQLPKDRFSAERLKGVDSTLKIQPAKLEDSAVYLCASSIPQGEKLFFGSGTQLSVL.

This chain connects TRBV7-6 to TRBJ2-1, with 7 bases matching TRBD1. The CDR3 length is 14 residues. J lost 5 bases, V lost 2 bases, and 3 bases had no gene match. From germline, CDR1 is SGHVS and CDR2 FNYEAQ. The CDR3 nucleotides read TGTGCCAGCAGCTTAAGGACAGGCAACAATGAGCAGTTCTTC. Protein sequence: CASSLRTGNNEQFF.

The chain employs TRBV7-8 and TRBJ2-1, with D perhaps TRBD2 (7 bases). Germline assignment: CDR1 SGHVS and CDR2 FQNEAQ. The CDR3 contains 17 residues. V lost 2 bases and J lost 4, with 18 bases in between. CDR3 in DNA: TGTGCCAGCAGCTTAACGGGGGGCGGGAGTGTTTACAATGAGCAGTTCTTC. Its translation: CASSLTGGGSVYNEQFF. The full variable domain, in which reference TRBV7-8 and TRBJ2-1 provide the parts outside the CDR3, is GAGVSQSPRYKVAKRGQDVALRCDPISGHVSLFWYQQALGQGPEFLTYFQNEAQLDKSGLPSDRFFAERPEGSVSTLKIQRTQQEDSAVYLCASSLTGGGSVYNEQFFGPGTRLTVL.

This clone appeared a single time. The rearrangement links TRBV5-6 to TRBJ2-1; 7 positions match TRBD2. Unmatched junction bases numbered 7, after V lost 0 bases and J lost 4 bases. Germline V gene sequence: CDR1 SGHDT, CDR2 YYEEEE. The CDR3 consists of 16 residues. DNA for the CDR3: TGTGCCAGCAGCTTGGTCCCTCGGGGGGATTACAATGAGCAGTTCTTC. The encoded protein is CASSLVPRGDYNEQFF.